These 27 T cell receptor beta chains came from one sample sequenced in a study of T cells in Graves' hyperthyroidism and ophthalmopathy. RNA transcripts were the template for amplifying TCR beta CDR3 regions. HTBI primers were employed in a first-round RT-PCR of the TCR CDR3. TCRdb used MiXCR to reprocess the multiplex PCR reads, holding one entry per CDR3 protein. The sample yields more than 550,000 distinct CDR3 sequences, roughly a sixth seen once. Sequences were obtained from blood. Receptor source: a middle-aged man with Graves' hyperthyroidism.

This clonotype was recorded at least ten times. A junction boundary mismatches the germline segment, possibly from a read error. This CDR3 reads CASSLTGGADTQYF. The CDR3 nucleotides read TGTGCCAGCAGCTTAACCGGGGGGGCAGATACGCAGTATTTT. The rearrangement links TRBV5-1 to TRBJ2-3; 8 nucleotides agree with TRBD2. Per the germline V gene, CDR1 is SGHRS and CDR2 is YFSETQ. The CDR3 has 14 amino acids.

This clonotype was observed at least ten times. This chain uses TRBV30 with TRBJ2-2; a weak D match, TRBD2 (6 bases). V was trimmed by 4 bases and J by 8 bases, leaving 14 bases between them. The CDR3 has 13 amino acids. The V gene's germline CDR1 is GTSNPN and CDR2 SVGIG (reference sequence). The chain's CDR3 is CAWTLAGVGELFF. The CDR3, as DNA: TGTGCCTGGACACTAGCCGGGGTAGGGGAGCTGTTTTTT.

This chain links TRBV6-5 with TRBJ1-3; D is unresolved. The germline gives CDR1 MNHEY, CDR2 SVGAGI. The CDR3 consists of 15 residues. Trimming removed 2 bases from V and 3 bases from J, with 11 bases in between. This CDR3 is CASSYISPLGNTIYF. The CDR3 DNA reads as TGTGCCAGCAGTTACATCAGCCCCCTTGGAAACACCATATATTTT.

The chain carries TRBV3-1 and TRBJ1-1; D perhaps matches TRBD1 (6 bases). Germline lookup yields CDR1 LGHDT and CDR2 YNNKEL (reference sequence). CDR3 length equals 15 residues. Trimming pared 7 bases from V and 5 bases from J, leaving 20 bases between. The CDR3 reads CASTPNGGAGTEAFF. CDR3 DNA sequence: TGTGCCAGCACCCCAAATGGGGGGGCCGGTACTGAAGCTTTCTTT.

V usage is TRBV4-1 and J usage is TRBJ2-7; 7 nucleotides align to TRBD1. V gave up 4 bases and J gave up 3 bases; unmatched junction bases: 6. Germline V gene data show CDR1 as MGHRA and CDR2 as YSYEKL. This CDR3 is built from 14 residues. CDR3 nucleotides: TGCGCCAGCAGCCCCGACCCAGGGGGCTACGAGCAGTACTTC. Its translation is CASSPDPGGYEQYF.

At least ten counts were recorded for this clonotype. The chain couples TRBV18 to TRBJ2-7; the D is unclear. Trimming shortened V by 3 bases and J by 4 bases, and 13 bases separated the two germline ends. The germline V gene encodes CDR1 KGHSH and CDR2 LQKENI. CDR3 length: 14 amino acids. CDR3 amino acids: CASSPGSTDYEQYF. The DNA for the CDR3 is TGTGCCAGCTCACCGGGTAGCACAGATTACGAGCAGTACTTC.

The genes are TRBV2 and TRBJ1-5; TRBD1 is a possible D gene (5 bases). Trimming removed 8 bases from V and 3 bases from J, with 17 bases in between. Germline-derived CDR1 and CDR2 are SNHLY and FYNNEI. The CDR3 has 15 residues. CDR3: CASGARQNANQPQHF. The CDR3 DNA reads as TGTGCCAGCGGGGCCAGACAGAACGCCAATCAGCCCCAGCATTTT.

This clonotype came up a few times. A read error may explain this, as a much larger clone is one base away. The gene calls are TRBV24-1 and TRBJ1-4, with 9 bases aligning to TRBD1. The length of the CDR3 is 15 residues. Germline assignment: CDR1 KGHDR and CDR2 SFDVKD. CDR3 protein: CATGDHGQGSEKLFF. The CDR3 region has the DNA TGTGCCACCGGTGACCATGGACAGGGGTCTGAAAAACTGTTTTTT.

This clonotype was counted between two and nine times. The gene calls are TRBV19 and TRBJ2-3, with TRBD2 identical over 8 bases. This CDR3 spans 16 amino acids. V was clipped by 3 bases and J by 3 bases; unmatched bases: 8. Germline CDR1 LNHDA, CDR2 SQIVND (reference sequence). Written as DNA, the CDR3 is TGTGCCAGTAGTATCGTTTTCGGCGGGAGGACAGATACGCAGTATTTT. This gives the protein CASSIVFGGRTDTQYF.

This clonotype was detected only a few times. The chain couples TRBV11-2 to TRBJ2-7; 10 positions match TRBD2. Germline trimming cut 3 bases from V and 2 bases from J; bases unmatched to any gene: 4. CDR3 size: 15 residues. Germline values: CDR1 SGHAT, CDR2 FQNNGV. CDR3 nucleotide sequence: TGTGCCAGCAGCTTCTCCGGGACTAGCGCCTACGAGCAGTACTTC. Translation gives CASSFSGTSAYEQYF.

This chain uses TRBV5-1 with TRBJ2-3; 11 nucleotides match TRBD2. Germline V lookup: CDR1 SGHRS, CDR2 YFSETQ. The J segment lost 0 bases and the V segment lost 4 bases, leaving 7 bases of the junction unmatched. This CDR3 spans 17 amino acids. In DNA form, the CDR3 reads TGCGCCAGCAGCCCGTTGACTAGCGGGACTAGCACAGATACGCAGTATTTT. Its translation is CASSPLTSGTSTDTQYF.

This clonotype was observed a handful of times. The V call is TRBV27, the J call TRBJ2-1; D uncertain. Looked up from germline, CDR1 is MNHEY and CDR2 is SMNVEV (reference sequence). With 7 bases removed from V and 7 bases from J, the gap between germline ends came to 14 bases. This CDR3 has 13 amino acids. The chain's CDR3 is CASIVPGRNEQFF. CDR3 nucleotides: TGTGCCAGCATCGTACCGGGTCGTAATGAGCAGTTCTTC.

V is TRBV6-1 and J is TRBJ1-6; weak D call: TRBD1 (5 bases). Trimming took off 8 bases at V and 9 bases at J, with 11 bases between the two ends. The CDR3 runs 12 residues. Germline V gene sequence: CDR1 MNHNS, CDR2 SASEGT. The CDR3 loop reads CASENQGSPLHF. CDR3 coding DNA: TGTGCCAGCGAAAACCAGGGTTCACCCCTCCACTTT.

This clonotype was found a few times. The chain couples TRBV9 to TRBJ2-4; D perhaps matches TRBD2 (5 bases). The germline gives CDR1 SGDLS, CDR2 YYNGEE. With 0 bases removed from V and 9 bases from J, the gap between germline ends came to 16 bases. The CDR3 sequence is 15 residues long. CDR3 sequence: CASSVDEGVVGIQYF. For the CDR3, the DNA is TGTGCCAGCAGCGTAGATGAGGGTGTGGTTGGCATTCAGTACTTC. Drawing the rest from reference TRBV9 and TRBJ2-4, the complete variable domain is DSGVTQTPKHLITATGQRVTLRCSPRSGDLSVYWYQQSLDQGLQFLIQYYNGEERAKGNILERFSAQQFPDLHSELNLSSLELGDSALYFCASSVDEGVVGIQYFGAGTRLSVL.

This chain joins TRBV28 and TRBJ2-3, with D possibly TRBD2 on 6 matching bases. The length of the CDR3 is 14 residues. CDR1 and CDR2 (germline): MDHEN, SYDVKM. The V end was cut by 5 bases, the J end by 1 base, with 10 bases between. CDR3 DNA sequence: TGTGCCAGCAGTCCCTCGGGGGGCACAGATACGCAGTATTTT. It specifies CASSPSGGTDTQYF.

This clonotype was observed a handful of times. This chain joins TRBV6-1 and TRBJ1-4; 7 positions match TRBD1. CDR1 is MNHNS, CDR2 SASEGT, per germline. V trimming: 7 bases; J trimming: 3 bases; junction bases outside the gene matches: 8. The CDR3 runs to 15 residues. The CDR3: CASTRDSQANEKLFF. The CDR3 region has the DNA TGTGCCAGCACAAGGGACAGTCAAGCTAATGAAAAACTGTTTTTT.

This clonotype was detected ten times or more. This chain links TRBV28 with TRBJ2-1; maybe TRBD2 (5 bases). The CDR3 consists of 13 residues. V was pared by 3 bases and J by 6 bases, with 9 bases between. Germline lookup yields CDR1 MDHEN and CDR2 SYDVKM. The chain's CDR3 is CASSFREGNEQFF. The CDR3 bases are TGTGCCAGCAGTTTCAGAGAGGGCAATGAGCAGTTCTTC. Full variable domain (remainder filled in from reference TRBV28 and TRBJ2-1): DVKVTQSSRYLVKRTGEKVFLECVQDMDHENMFWYRQDPGLGLRLIYFSYDVKMKEKGDIPEGYSVSREKKERFSLILESASTNQTSMYLCASSFREGNEQFFGPGTRLTVL.

This clonotype was seen a handful of times. J is TRBJ1-2 and V is TRBV5-1, with 8 bases fitting TRBD1. CDR1 is SGHRS and CDR2 is YFSETQ in the germline V gene. Trimming cost V 4 bases and J 0 bases; bases outside gene matches: 11. This CDR3 has 17 amino acids. This chain's CDR3 is CASSLRIMDRANYGYTF. In DNA form, the CDR3 reads TGCGCCAGCAGCCTCCGTATTATGGACAGGGCTAACTATGGCTACACCTTC.

This clonotype showed up just a few times. The gene calls are TRBV3-2 and TRBJ1-4; the D segment call TRBD1 is taken from the table without a DNA check. TRBV3-2 is shown as a pseudogene. The CDR3 spans 15 residues. CDR3 coding DNA: TGTGCCAGCAGGCTATCTACAGGGGGTGATGAAAAACTGTTTTTT. This codes for CASRLSTGGDEKLFF.

This clonotype was picked up many times. The genes are TRBV6-2 or TRBV6-3 and TRBJ2-2; 8 bases are shared with TRBD2. V lost 3 bases, J lost 6 bases, and 3 bases stayed unmatched. Germline V gives CDR1 MNHEY, CDR2 SVGEGT. The CDR3 sequence is 14 residues long. CDR3 sequence: CASSYSGTSGELFF. In nucleotides, the CDR3 is TGTGCCAGCAGTTATAGCGGGACTTCCGGGGAGCTGTTTTTT.

This clonotype was observed at least ten times. The chain joins TRBV30 to TRBJ1-6; unclear D gene. The CDR3 is made up of 12 amino acids. The V end was cut by 2 bases, the J end by 8 bases, with 7 bases between. CDR1 GTSNPN and CDR2 SVGIG come from the germline V gene (reference sequence). The CDR3 loop reads CAWSTTDSPLHF. In DNA, the CDR3 is TGTGCCTGGAGTACTACGGATTCACCCCTCCACTTT.

This clonotype was counted between two and nine times. This rearrangement joins TRBV4-1 to TRBJ2-3; the match to TRBD2 covers 8 bases. This CDR3 comprises 17 residues. Losses at the gene ends were 2 bases for V and 2 bases for J; bases not matched to a gene: 9. CDR1 is MGHRA and CDR2 is YSYEKL in the germline V gene. CDR3 residues: CASSQFSGLADTDTQYF. Written as DNA, the CDR3 is TGCGCCAGCAGCCAATTCTCCGGACTAGCAGACACAGATACGCAGTATTTT.

This clonotype occurred a few times. The chain combines TRBV10-2 with TRBJ2-1, with TRBD2 identical over 16 bases. Germline V gives CDR1 WSHSY, CDR2 SAAADI. V lost 2 bases, J lost 9 bases, and 4 bases stayed unmatched. CDR3 length equals 16 residues. CDR3 sequence reads: CASSETGLAGGGEQFF. Written as DNA, the CDR3 is TGCGCCAGCAGTGAGACGGGACTAGCGGGAGGGGGTGAGCAGTTCTTC.

This rearrangement joins TRBV20-1 to TRBJ2-4, with TRBD1 as a possible D gene (6 bases). This CDR3 region has 13 residues. CDR1 DFQATT and CDR2 SNEGSKA come from the germline V gene (reference sequence). Trimming removed 5 bases at V and 2 bases at J, with 10 bases between. The CDR3 region is CSASTGSKNIQYF. DNA of the CDR3: TGCAGTGCTTCAACAGGGTCCAAAAACATTCAGTACTTC.

There are many counts of this clonotype. This chain joins TRBV28 and TRBJ1-5; D unclear. This CDR3 contains 14 residues. CDR1 and CDR2 (germline): MDHEN, SYDVKM. V shed 6 bases and J shed 3 bases, with 12 bases lying between them. The CDR3 nucleotides are TGTGCCAGCAGCCTCCGGTTAAACAATCAGCCCCAGCATTTT. Translated, it gives CASSLRLNNQPQHF.

J is TRBJ2-5 and V is TRBV20-1; D remains ambiguous. The germline V gene has CDR1 DFQATT and CDR2 SNEGSKA (reference sequence). There are 12 residues in the CDR3. The V and J ends lost 2 bases and 2 bases respectively, with 6 bases between them. CDR3 residues: CSARLRQETQYF. The CDR3, as DNA: TGCAGTGCTAGACTGCGACAAGAGACCCAGTACTTC.

This clonotype has a count of ten or more. J is TRBJ2-1 and V is TRBV28; possibly TRBD1 or TRBD2 for D (6 bases each). Per germline, CDR1 MDHEN and CDR2 SYDVKM. CDR3 length: 13 amino acids. V was trimmed by 6 bases and J by 8 bases, leaving 14 bases between them. In nucleotides, the CDR3 is TGTGCCAGCAGGCAGGCGGGACAAGATGAGCAGTTCTTC. It specifies CASRQAGQDEQFF.